The T cell receptor beta chain under discussion was sequenced for a study of metastatic and nonmetastatic thyroid tumors. About the study: Repertoire data that came from the blood and tumor or nodule tissue of malignant and benign thyroid patients were compared. Points from the study as a whole: For both blood and tumor, malignant thyroid tumors reportedly showed significantly higher TCR beta diversity than benign nodules did.

The table lists this clone with many counts. Its matching antigen is unknown. No treatment had been given to any patient before thyroid surgery. Source study methods: Clinicopathological groups of papillary thyroid cancer showed CDR3 differences that were used to build a distant-metastasis classifier. From the PCR reads, TCRdb re-called clones with MiXCR. These V and J calls derive from TCRdb rather than the authors' analysis. The sample has 25,000 to 35,000 clones; about 30% are singletons. This TCR derives from a female donor with papillary thyroid cancer or a benign thyroid nodule (not recorded which). Some clones in this sample may be carry-over from other donors' samples. Sequenced: blood.

CDR3 sequence reads: CASSQEREQETQYF. The CDR3 nucleotides read TGTGCCAGCAGCCAAGAGCGGGAGCAAGAGACCCAGTACTTC. V gene TRBV4-2 combines with J gene TRBJ2-5, with 7 bases fitting TRBD2. The V segment lost 0 bases and the J segment 2 bases; nucleotides outside the gene matches: 0. This CDR3 region has 14 residues. Germline V CDR1 and CDR2: LGHNA, YNFKEQ.